These 20 T cell receptor beta chains were all obtained from the same sample, sequenced in a study of T-cell reconstitution after alpha-beta-depleted transplantation in children. The TCRbeta library was prepared with unique molecular identifiers. In TCRdb, the PCR reads were re-called with MiXCR into one record per CDR3 protein. This repertoire shows some 490,000 distinct CDR3 sequences, approximately 12% found once; its top ten account for about 5.6%. The sequencing here drew on PBMCs from the stem cell graft donor, taken from the stem cell graft. The receptors here all came from a human donor who donated a stem cell graft to a child with combined immunodeficiency.

This clonotype showed up just a few times. The rearrangement uses TRBV5-1 and TRBJ2-2; 7 bases agree with TRBD1. Germline V CDR1 and CDR2: SGHRS, YFSETQ. Germline trimming cut 3 bases from V and 0 bases from J; bases unmatched to any gene: 2. This CDR3 spans 15 amino acids. The CDR3 here is CASSWGQSNTGELFF. For the CDR3, the DNA is TGCGCCAGCAGCTGGGGACAGTCGAACACCGGGGAGCTGTTTTTT.

This clonotype was observed a few times. The V call is TRBV7-3, the J call TRBJ2-1; 10 positions agree with TRBD2. The CDR3 is 16 residues long. The germline gives CDR1 SGHTA, CDR2 FQGTGA. Losses at the gene ends were 2 bases for V and 7 bases for J; bases not matched to a gene: 8. CDR3 bases: TGTGCCAGCAGCTTATACTTGGGGACTAGCGCAAATGAGCAGTTCTTC. As protein: CASSLYLGTSANEQFF.

The chain is built from TRBV10-3 and TRBJ2-5, with D possibly matching TRBD1 (7 bases). The germline CDR1 and CDR2 sequences are ENHRY and SYGVKD. This CDR3 has 16 amino acids. V gave up 3 bases and J gave up 0 bases, with 14 bases separating them. The CDR3 region is CAISEGGDRDQETQYF. CDR3 nucleotide sequence: TGTGCCATCAGTGAAGGCGGGGACAGAGACCAAGAGACCCAGTACTTC.

This clonotype showed up many times. The chain recombines TRBV29-1 with TRBJ1-1; D remains unclear. Germline V gene data show CDR1 as SQVTM and CDR2 as ANQGSEA. The CDR3 runs 11 residues. V lost 6 bases to trimming and J lost 7 bases, with 12 bases between them. The CDR3 region is CSVAPEFEAFF. The CDR3 nucleotides are TGCAGCGTGGCCCCAGAGTTTGAAGCTTTCTTT.

In this sample, this clonotype turned up many times. The chain links TRBV29-1 to TRBJ2-4; D perhaps matches TRBD2 (5 bases). The CDR3 length is 13 residues. CDR1 is SQVTM and CDR2 is ANQGSEA in the germline V gene. Trimming removed 5 bases from V and 3 bases from J, with 11 bases in between. The CDR3 bases are TGCAGCGTTCGACTACAAATCAAAAACATTCAGTACTTC. Amino acid sequence: CSVRLQIKNIQYF.

This clonotype was seen only a few times. This chain connects TRBV3-1 to TRBJ1-6; TRBD1 might be the D (5 bases). Trimming cost V 1 base and J 9 bases, with 31 bases left between them. The CDR3 covers 21 residues. Germline CDR1 reads LGHDT; CDR2 reads YNNKEL (reference sequence). The CDR3 DNA is TGTGCCAGCAGCCAAGGGTACGAAGGGGCTTTCCCTGCTCGACGCGGTTCACCCCTCCACTTT. Translating it yields CASSQGYEGAFPARRGSPLHF.

This clonotype turned up a few times. The CDR3 here is CASSLGGRGDTEAFF. CDR3 sequence (DNA): TGTGCCAGCAGCTTAGGAGGTAGGGGGGACACTGAAGCTTTCTTT. The rearrangement uses TRBV7-9 and TRBJ1-1; TRBD1 is a possible D gene (6 bases). The CDR3 extends over 15 amino acids. Germline V CDR1 and CDR2: SEHNR, FQNEAQ (reference sequence). The V end was cut by 1 base, the J end by 3 bases, with 12 bases between.

The J gene is TRBJ2-1, the V gene TRBV4-2, with 13 positions matching TRBD2. CDR1 is LGHNA, CDR2 YNFKEQ, per germline. CDR3 length: 16 amino acids. V trimming: 4 bases; J trimming: 9 bases; junction bases outside the gene matches: 9. CDR3 DNA sequence: TGTGCCAGCAGCCGTGAGCCGGGACTAGCGGGGCGTGAGCAGTTCTTC. Its protein is CASSREPGLAGREQFF.

This clonotype was seen repeatedly, ten times or more. The rearrangement links TRBV20-1 to TRBJ2-2; 7 bases align to TRBD1. J lost 4 bases, V lost 1 base, and 3 bases had no gene match. The CDR3 runs to 14 residues. Germline CDR1 reads DFQATT; CDR2 reads SNEGSKA (reference sequence). For the CDR3, the DNA is TGCAGTGCTAGAGGAGACAGGGTCACCGGGGAGCTGTTTTTT. It translates to CSARGDRVTGELFF.

This sequence joins TRBV27 and TRBJ1-1; D not resolved. This CDR3 comprises 13 residues. CDR1 and CDR2 from the germline V gene are MNHEY and SMNVEV (reference sequence). V shed 7 bases and J shed 1 base, with 10 bases lying between them. The CDR3 sequence: CASKVGRNTEAFF. The DNA of the CDR3 is TGTGCCAGCAAAGTCGGAAGGAACACTGAAGCTTTCTTT.

The sample holds a few counts of this clonotype. The rearrangement links TRBV18 to TRBJ2-3; TRBD1 matches 8 bases. The CDR3 sequence is 17 residues long. Germline V gene lookup returns CDR1 KGHSH and CDR2 LQKENI. After removal of 2 bases from V and 2 bases from J, the junction contained 9 bases not matched to a gene. The DNA of the CDR3 is TGTGCCAGCTCACCAACGGGCAGGGGGCTCGCCACAGATACGCAGTATTTT. Amino acids: CASSPTGRGLATDTQYF.

This clonotype was seen only a few times. V gene TRBV15 combines with J gene TRBJ2-3; TRBD2 matches at 11 bases. Germline V CDR1 and CDR2: LNHNV, YYDKDF (reference sequence). The trim removed 4 bases at V and 10 bases at J, leaving 10 bases unmatched. The CDR3 length is 15 residues. CDR3 amino acids: CATSTYSGGAGSQYF. In DNA, the CDR3 is TGTGCCACCAGCACCTATAGCGGGGGGGCCGGATCGCAGTATTTT. Looking up the rest from reference TRBV15 and TRBJ2-3 gives the full variable domain: DAMVIQNPRYQVTQFGKPVTLSCSQTLNHNVMYWYQQKSSQAPKLLFHYYDKDFNNEADTPDNFQSRRPNTSFCFLDIRSPGLGDTAMYLCATSTYSGGAGSQYFGPGTRLTVL.

This clonotype was picked up a small number of times. This rearrangement joins TRBV7-2 to TRBJ2-1; D call uncertain. This CDR3 is 15 amino acids long. Germline V CDR1 and CDR2: SGHTA, FQGNSA. Trimming took off 1 base at V and 8 bases at J, with 15 bases between the two ends. CDR3 loop: CASSLGSPVLDEQFF. The CDR3 DNA follows: TGTGCCAGCAGCTTAGGGAGCCCGGTTCTGGATGAGCAGTTCTTC.

The V call is TRBV20-1, the J call TRBJ1-4; perhaps TRBD1 as D (6 bases). Per the germline V gene, CDR1 is DFQATT and CDR2 is SNEGSKA (reference sequence). The CDR3 totals 13 residues. V was cut by 3 bases and J by 5 bases, with 10 bases left in between. The CDR3 spells CSASSGANEKLFF. CDR3 in DNA: TGCAGTGCTAGTTCGGGGGCGAATGAAAAACTGTTTTTT.

This clonotype was counted between two and nine times. This chain joins TRBV4-3 and TRBJ2-1, with D maybe TRBD1 (5 bases). Per the germline V gene, CDR1 is LGHNA and CDR2 is YSLEER. V gave up 0 bases and J gave up 5 bases, with 11 bases separating them. The CDR3 totals 15 residues. CDR3 in DNA: TGCGCCAGCAGCCAAGATCCAGGGCCCAACAATGAGCAGTTCTTC. It translates to CASSQDPGPNNEQFF.

The rearrangement links TRBV15 to TRBJ2-4; D may correspond to TRBD1 or TRBD2 (5 bases each). The V and J ends lost 0 bases and 0 bases respectively, with 9 bases between them. Germline V gives CDR1 LNHNV, CDR2 YYDKDF (reference sequence). The length of the CDR3 is 16 residues. DNA of the CDR3: TGTGCCACCAGCAGAGACACGGGGCTAGCCAAAAACATTCAGTACTTC. Translating gives CATSRDTGLAKNIQYF.

This chain connects TRBV11-3 to TRBJ2-1, with 12 bases fitting TRBD2. Losses at the gene ends were 5 bases for V and 7 bases for J; bases not matched to a gene: 12. CDR1 is SGHNT, CDR2 YENEEA, per germline. There are 17 residues in the CDR3. CDR3 DNA sequence: TGTGCCAGCAGCAGCTGGACTAGCGGGGCCACGGGGAATGAGCAGTTCTTC. This codes for CASSSWTSGATGNEQFF.

This clonotype occurred a few times. CDR3 residues: CASATDLESTDTQYF. CDR3 nucleotides: TGTGCCAGCGCTACAGACCTCGAAAGCACAGATACGCAGTATTTT. This rearrangement joins TRBV7-9 to TRBJ2-3; no clear D. There are 15 residues in the CDR3. CDR1 and CDR2 from the germline V gene are SEHNR and FQNEAQ (reference sequence). V lost 8 bases to trimming and J lost 0 bases, with 15 bases between them.

The sample holds a few counts of this clonotype. This chain joins TRBV18 and TRBJ2-7, with D perhaps TRBD1 or TRBD2 (5 bases each). Looked up from germline, CDR1 is KGHSH and CDR2 is LQKENI. The CDR3 contains 13 residues. V lost 5 bases and J 4 bases, leaving 12 bases between the germline ends. CDR3 protein: CASSTGAYYEQYF. The CDR3 coding sequence is TGTGCCAGCTCAACCGGGGCGTATTACGAGCAGTACTTC.

The V call is TRBV15, the J call TRBJ1-5, with 7 bases that match TRBD1. J lost 0 bases, V lost 3 bases, and 2 bases had no gene match. The CDR3 is made up of 15 amino acids. Germline V gene sequence: CDR1 LNHNV, CDR2 YYDKDF (reference sequence). CDR3 DNA sequence: TGTGCCACCAGCAGGGACAGGACTAGCAATCAGCCCCAGCATTTT. Translated: CATSRDRTSNQPQHF.